The source of this TCR beta chain is a study of T-cell reconstitution after alpha-beta-depleted transplantation in children. About this clonotype itself: The antigen remains unidentified.

Preparation of the TCRbeta library used unique molecular identifiers. TCRdb recomputed calls from the PCR reads with MiXCR, one row per CDR3 protein. This table holds 900,000 or so distinct CDR3 sequences, roughly 15% found once. J gave up 7 bases and V 5 bases, and 5 bases lay outside the gene matches. Germline-derived CDR1 and CDR2 are SQVTM and ANQGSEA. The CDR3 consists of 13 residues. Study-wide findings and caveats: The origin of high day-60 TCRbeta diversity in some patients lay in surviving recipient T cells and thymic progenitors. Newly produced T cells mostly provided counts and TCRbeta diversity after one year, as hyperexpanded clones declined. Approximately two months post-transplant, alpha-beta T cells reportedly originated from several hundred expanded graft clones.

The V call is TRBV29-1, the J call TRBJ1-4; 9 positions agree with TRBD1. The sample here was PBMCs, mostly from graft donor cells, taken 360 days after TCRalphabeta/CD19-depleted stem cell transplant. This TCR derives from a male patient younger than 18 who had a stem cell transplant for acute lymphoblastic leukemia, so the T cells may come from the graft donor. The DNA of the CDR3 is TGCAGCGTTAAGGACAGGGGAGTTGAAAAACTGTTTTTT. Its translation is CSVKDRGVEKLFF.